Each of the 11 T cell receptor beta chains below was sequenced from the same sample in a study of T cells in Graves' hyperthyroidism and ophthalmopathy. RNA transcripts provided the source from which TCR beta CDR3 regions were amplified. The primer set for the first-round RT-PCR of the TCR CDR3 was HTBI. MiXCR, run by TCRdb on the multiplex PCR reads, gives a single entry per CDR3 protein. The sample shows approximately 400,000 distinct CDR3 sequences, about 15% of them seen only once. Sample: blood. All receptors come from a woman between 18 and 29 years old with Graves' hyperthyroidism.

CDR3 sequence (DNA): TGTGCCAGCAGCTTACCCGGGTGGGGAAACACCGGGGAGCTGTTTTTT. Its translation is CASSLPGWGNTGELFF. V usage is TRBV11-2 and J usage is TRBJ2-2; D is uncertain. Trimming took off 2 bases at V and 2 bases at J, with 12 bases between the two ends. The CDR3 is 16 residues long. Germline CDR1 reads SGHAT; CDR2 reads FQNNGV.

This clonotype was seen repeatedly, ten times or more. The V and J genes are TRBV7-9 and TRBJ1-2, with D possibly TRBD1 on 6 matching bases. The CDR3 has 16 residues. Germline assignment: CDR1 SEHNR and CDR2 FQNEAQ (reference sequence). Trimming left V 5 bases short and J 4 bases short, with 20 bases between. CDR3 in amino acids: CASSPLGGPAAYGYTF. Here the CDR3 DNA reads TGTGCCAGCAGCCCCTTAGGGGGACCGGCGGCCTATGGCTACACCTTC.

The chain recombines TRBV7-9 with TRBJ2-5; the match to TRBD2 covers 7 bases. This CDR3 spans 12 amino acids. Germline CDR1 reads SEHNR; CDR2 reads FQNEAQ (reference sequence). V was pared by 2 bases and J by 13 bases, with 7 bases of the junction left unmatched. The CDR3 loop is CASSLLAGPPYF. As DNA, the CDR3 is TGTGCCAGCAGCTTATTAGCGGGCCCTCCGTACTTC.

The V call is TRBV4-1, the J call TRBJ1-2; D remains ambiguous. Germline V lookup: CDR1 MGHRA, CDR2 YSYEKL. The V end lost 0 bases, the J end lost 1 base, and 12 bases lay between the germline ends. The CDR3 has 16 residues. The CDR3 bases are TGCGCCAGCAGCCAAGATTTGAGGGAAATTAACTATGGCTACACCTTC. As protein: CASSQDLREINYGYTF.

This clonotype was detected ten times or more. This chain connects TRBV20-1 to TRBJ2-3; maybe TRBD2 (6 bases). CDR3 length: 16 residues. V shed 2 bases and J shed 6 bases, with 21 bases lying between them. Germline CDR1 is DFQATT and CDR2 is SNEGSKA (reference sequence). The CDR3 DNA reads TGCAGTGCTAGATACTCGCCGGGACTTTCCGGGGATACGCAGTATTTT. Encoded protein: CSARYSPGLSGDTQYF.

This clonotype was seen a handful of times. The chain uses TRBV5-1 and TRBJ2-5; 9 bases fit TRBD2. V lost 7 bases and J lost 5; bases outside the gene matches: 12. Germline lookup yields CDR1 SGHRS and CDR2 YFSETQ. The CDR3 has 15 amino acids. CDR3 residues: CASYRSSGTSETQYF. In nucleotides, the CDR3 is TGCGCCAGCTACAGATCTAGCGGGACCTCGGAGACCCAGTACTTC.

The chain recombines TRBV7-3 with TRBJ2-7; D may be TRBD1 (6 bases). Germline values: CDR1 SGHTA, CDR2 FQGTGA. V was shortened by 2 bases and J by 6 bases, with 17 bases between the two germline ends. The CDR3 runs to 15 residues. CDR3 bases: TGTGCCAGCAGCTTAGATCTGCCAGGGGTTGCCGAGCAGTACTTC. It yields the protein CASSLDLPGVAEQYF.

This clonotype was observed many times. V gene TRBV28 combines with J gene TRBJ1-2; 10 bases match TRBD1. This CDR3 contains 16 residues. The V gene end was trimmed by 3 bases and the J gene end by 4 bases; junction bases not matched to a gene: 8. Germline V gene lookup returns CDR1 MDHEN and CDR2 SYDVKM. CDR3 nucleotides: TGTGCCAGCAGTTTCAGGAGGGGACAGGGGAGCTATGGCTACACCTTC. Amino acids: CASSFRRGQGSYGYTF.

The table lists this clonotype with many counts. The rearrangement uses TRBV6-5 and TRBJ2-1; D uncertain. CDR1 and CDR2 from the germline V gene are MNHEY and SVGAGI. The CDR3 extends over 11 amino acids. The V end lost 1 base, the J end lost 8 bases, and 3 bases lay between the germline ends. The CDR3 DNA reads TGTGCCAGCAGTTACTATGATGAGCAGTTCTTC. It codes for CASSYYDEQFF.

The V and J genes are TRBV10-1 and TRBJ2-7; 8 bases map to TRBD2. The germline V gene encodes CDR1 WNHNN and CDR2 SYGVQD (reference sequence). Germline trimming cut 6 bases from V and 1 base from J; bases unmatched to any gene: 8. CDR3 length equals 15 residues. CDR3 residues: CASSGISGTSYEQYF. CDR3 bases: TGCGCCAGCAGCGGGATTAGCGGGACGTCCTACGAGCAGTACTTC.

The CDR3 protein is CASSPWDSYGYGYTF. The CDR3 DNA is TGTGCCAGCAGCCCGTGGGACAGCTACGGCTATGGCTACACCTTC. The rearrangement links TRBV11-2 to TRBJ1-2; 7 bases line up with TRBD1. The V gene end was trimmed by 5 bases and the J gene end by 4 bases; junction bases not matched to a gene: 10. Germline V gene data show CDR1 as SGHAT and CDR2 as FQNNGV. This CDR3 spans 15 amino acids.